The clone carrying this T cell receptor beta chain was observed once. CDR1 and CDR2 (germline): SGHTA, FQGNSA. The CDR3 covers 13 residues. Trimming took 8 bases from V and 3 from J, leaving 13 bases between them. This record comes from a study of blood T cell repertoires in COVID-19. Profiling relied on immunoSEQ multiplex PCR, and the TCRdb table lists in-frame clones only, not all of them. The profile covers about 72,000 clones, with approximately 89% appearing a single time and under 40% taken by the ten largest. This TCR was sampled from a woman of 80 years or more with active or convalescent COVID-19. This rearrangement joins TRBV7-2 to TRBJ1-1; a weak D match, TRBD1 (6 bases). Specimen: peripheral blood. The CDR3 region has the DNA TGTGCCAGCGGCCCGAACAGGGACACTGAAGCTTTCTTT. Protein: CASGPNRDTEAFF. Based on the CDR3 plus reference TRBV7-2 and TRBJ1-1, the full variable domain is GAGVSQSPSNKVTEKGKDVELRCDPISGHTALYWYRQSLGQGLEFLIYFQGNSAPDKSGLPSDRFSAERTGGSVSTLTIQRTQQEDSAVYLCASGPNRDTEAFFGQGTRLTVV.